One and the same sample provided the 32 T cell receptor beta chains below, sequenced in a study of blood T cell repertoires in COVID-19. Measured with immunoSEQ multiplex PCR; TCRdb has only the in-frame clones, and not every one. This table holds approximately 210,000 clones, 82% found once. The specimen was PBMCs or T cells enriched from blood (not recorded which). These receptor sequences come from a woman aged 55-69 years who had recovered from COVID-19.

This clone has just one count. CDR3 coding DNA: TGTGCCAGCAGCCCCGGGCAGGGGGCGCGGTGGGAAAAACTGTTTTTT. Protein product: CASSPGQGARWEKLFF. The gene calls are TRBV5-8 and TRBJ1-4, with 8 bases fitting TRBD1. The V gene's germline CDR1 is SGHTS and CDR2 YDEGEE. This CDR3 has 16 amino acids. The J segment lost 8 bases and the V segment lost 4 bases, leaving 13 bases of the junction unmatched. Variable domain in full (rest from reference TRBV5-8 and TRBJ1-4): EAGVTQSPTHLIKTRGQQATLRCSPISGHTSVYWYQQALGLGLQFLLWYDEGEERNRGNFPPRFSGRQFPNYSSELNVNALELEDSALYLCASSPGQGARWEKLFFGSGTQLSVL.

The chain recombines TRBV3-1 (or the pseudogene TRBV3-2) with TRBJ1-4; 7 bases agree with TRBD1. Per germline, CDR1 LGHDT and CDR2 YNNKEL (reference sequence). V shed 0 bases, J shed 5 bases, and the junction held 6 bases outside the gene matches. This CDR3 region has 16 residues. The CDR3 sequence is CASSQERGRGNEKLFF. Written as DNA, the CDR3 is TGTGCCAGCAGCCAAGAGAGGGGCAGGGGGAATGAAAAACTGTTTTTT.

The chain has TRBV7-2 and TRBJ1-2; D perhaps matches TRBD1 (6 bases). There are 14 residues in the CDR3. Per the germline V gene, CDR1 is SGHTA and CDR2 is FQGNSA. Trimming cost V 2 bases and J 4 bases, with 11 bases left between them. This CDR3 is CASSLQQGFYGYTF. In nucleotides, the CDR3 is TGTGCCAGCAGCTTACAACAGGGATTCTATGGCTACACCTTC.

CDR3 in DNA: TGTGCCAGCTCCTTAGCGGGGCGGTACAATGAGCAGTTCTTC. It codes for CASSLAGRYNEQFF. V and J are TRBV18 and TRBJ2-1; TRBD2 aligns across 8 bases. This CDR3 is built from 14 residues. Germline values: CDR1 KGHSH, CDR2 LQKENI. V gave up 6 bases and J gave up 4 bases; unmatched junction bases: 5.

The CDR3 reads CASSLGLAGPQETQYF. The CDR3 DNA reads as TGTGCCAGCAGCTTGGGACTAGCGGGGCCCCAAGAGACCCAGTACTTC. The chain is built from TRBV5-4 and TRBJ2-5; 11 positions match TRBD2. J was trimmed by 1 base and V by 0 bases; bases with no gene match: 2. The CDR3 spans 16 residues. Germline CDR1 SGHNT, CDR2 YYREEE (reference sequence).

CDR3 loop: CAISLLDTDTQYF. The CDR3 DNA follows: TGTGCCATCTCGCTACTCGACACAGATACGCAGTATTTT. This chain connects TRBV10-3 to TRBJ2-3; D is unclear. V gave up 8 bases and J gave up 2 bases, with 11 bases separating them. The CDR3 extends over 13 amino acids. Germline V gene sequence: CDR1 ENHRY, CDR2 SYGVKD.

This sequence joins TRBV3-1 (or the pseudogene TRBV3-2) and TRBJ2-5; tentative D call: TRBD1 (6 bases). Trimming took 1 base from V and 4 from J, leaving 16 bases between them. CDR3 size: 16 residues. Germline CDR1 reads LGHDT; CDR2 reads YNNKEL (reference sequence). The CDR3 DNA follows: TGTGCCAGCAGCCAAGGTTCCGGGACATCAAGAGAGACCCAGTACTTC. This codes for CASSQGSGTSRETQYF.

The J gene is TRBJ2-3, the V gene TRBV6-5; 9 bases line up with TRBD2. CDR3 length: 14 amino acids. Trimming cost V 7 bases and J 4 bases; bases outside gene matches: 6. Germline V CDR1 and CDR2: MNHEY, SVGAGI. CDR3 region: CASIAGGNSDTQYF. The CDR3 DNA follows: TGTGCCAGCATCGCGGGGGGGAATTCAGATACGCAGTATTTT.

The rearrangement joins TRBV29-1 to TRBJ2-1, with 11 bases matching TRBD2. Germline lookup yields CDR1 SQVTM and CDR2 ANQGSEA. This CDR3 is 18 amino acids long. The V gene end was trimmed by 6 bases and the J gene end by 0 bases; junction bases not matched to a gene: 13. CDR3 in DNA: TGCAGCGTGGGCTCTGGGACTAGCGGACTTAGCTCCTACAATGAGCAGTTCTTC. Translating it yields CSVGSGTSGLSSYNEQFF.

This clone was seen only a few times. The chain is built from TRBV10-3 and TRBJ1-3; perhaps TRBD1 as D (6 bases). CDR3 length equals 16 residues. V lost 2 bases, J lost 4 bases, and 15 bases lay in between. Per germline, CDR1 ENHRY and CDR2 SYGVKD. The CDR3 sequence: CAISEGPGDAGNTIYF. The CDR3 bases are TGTGCCATCAGTGAGGGCCCAGGGGACGCAGGAAACACCATATATTTT.

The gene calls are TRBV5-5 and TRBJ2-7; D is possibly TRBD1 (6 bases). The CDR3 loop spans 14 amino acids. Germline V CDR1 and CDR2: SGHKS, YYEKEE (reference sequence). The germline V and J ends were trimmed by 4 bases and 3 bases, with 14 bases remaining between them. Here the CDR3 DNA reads TGTGCCAGCAGCCGGACAGTGATGGGCTACGAGCAGTACTTC. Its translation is CASSRTVMGYEQYF.

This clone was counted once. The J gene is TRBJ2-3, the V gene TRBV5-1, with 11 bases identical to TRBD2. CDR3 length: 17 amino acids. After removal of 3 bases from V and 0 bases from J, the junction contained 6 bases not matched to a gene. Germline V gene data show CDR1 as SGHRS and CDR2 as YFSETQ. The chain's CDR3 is CASSSYGLAGSTDTQYF. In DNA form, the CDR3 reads TGCGCCAGCAGCTCCTACGGACTAGCGGGCAGCACAGATACGCAGTATTTT.

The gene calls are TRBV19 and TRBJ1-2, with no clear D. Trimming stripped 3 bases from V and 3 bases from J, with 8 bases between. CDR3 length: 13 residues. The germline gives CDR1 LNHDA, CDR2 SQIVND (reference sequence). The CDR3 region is CASSMGTDYGYTF. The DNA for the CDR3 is TGTGCCAGTAGTATGGGCACAGACTATGGCTACACCTTC.

The CDR3 DNA reads as TGTGCCAGCAGCCAAGAGAGTCTAAGGGGTTCGGGCTATGGCTACACCTTC. This translates into CASSQESLRGSGYGYTF. V gene TRBV4-2 combines with J gene TRBJ1-2; TRBD1 might be the D (5 bases). Germline values: CDR1 LGHNA, CDR2 YNFKEQ. This CDR3 has 17 amino acids. The ends were cut back, 0 bases at V and 4 bases at J, with 18 bases in the middle.

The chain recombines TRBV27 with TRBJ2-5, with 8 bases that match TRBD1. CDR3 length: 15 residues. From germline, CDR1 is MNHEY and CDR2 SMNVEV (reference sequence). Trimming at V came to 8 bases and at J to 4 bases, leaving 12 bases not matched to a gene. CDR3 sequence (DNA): TGTGCCAGCTCTTTCGGACAGGGAGTACGAGAGACCCAGTACTTC. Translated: CASSFGQGVRETQYF.

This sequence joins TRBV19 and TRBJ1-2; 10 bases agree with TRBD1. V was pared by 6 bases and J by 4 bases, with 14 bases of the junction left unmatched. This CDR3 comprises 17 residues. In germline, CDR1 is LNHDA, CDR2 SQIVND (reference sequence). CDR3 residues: CASSEGQGMARVYGYTF. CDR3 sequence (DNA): TGTGCCAGTAGCGAGGGACAGGGGATGGCCCGGGTCTATGGCTACACCTTC.

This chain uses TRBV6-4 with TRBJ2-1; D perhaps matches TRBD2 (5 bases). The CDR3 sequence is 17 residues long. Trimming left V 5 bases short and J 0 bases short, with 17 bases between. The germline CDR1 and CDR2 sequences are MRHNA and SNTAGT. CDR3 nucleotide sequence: TGTGCCAGCAGTTCCCTTCCTAGCACGAGCTCCTACAATGAGCAGTTCTTC. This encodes CASSSLPSTSSYNEQFF.

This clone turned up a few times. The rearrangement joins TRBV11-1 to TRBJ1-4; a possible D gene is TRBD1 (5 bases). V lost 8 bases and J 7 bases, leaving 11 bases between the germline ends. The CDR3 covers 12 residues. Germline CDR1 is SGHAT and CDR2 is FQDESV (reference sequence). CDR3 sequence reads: CASGRAGEKLFF. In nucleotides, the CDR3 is TGTGCCAGCGGCAGGGCTGGTGAAAAACTGTTTTTT. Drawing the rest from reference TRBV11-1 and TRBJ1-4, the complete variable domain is EAEVAQSPRYKITEKSQAVAFWCDPISGHATLYWYRQILGQGPELLVQFQDESVVDDSQLPKDRFSAERLKGVDSTLKIQPAELGDSAMYLCASGRAGEKLFFGSGTQLSVL.

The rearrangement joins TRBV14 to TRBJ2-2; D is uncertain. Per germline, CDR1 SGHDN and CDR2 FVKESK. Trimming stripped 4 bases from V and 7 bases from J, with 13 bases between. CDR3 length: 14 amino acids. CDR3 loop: CASSRPGTHGELFF. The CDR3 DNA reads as TGTGCCAGCAGCCGGCCGGGTACACACGGGGAGCTGTTTTTT.

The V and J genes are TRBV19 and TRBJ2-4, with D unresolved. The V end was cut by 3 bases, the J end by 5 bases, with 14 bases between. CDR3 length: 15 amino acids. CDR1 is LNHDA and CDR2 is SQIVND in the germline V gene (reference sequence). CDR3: CASSILSSIENIQYF. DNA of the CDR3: TGTGCCAGTAGTATTTTAAGCTCAATTGAAAACATTCAGTACTTC.

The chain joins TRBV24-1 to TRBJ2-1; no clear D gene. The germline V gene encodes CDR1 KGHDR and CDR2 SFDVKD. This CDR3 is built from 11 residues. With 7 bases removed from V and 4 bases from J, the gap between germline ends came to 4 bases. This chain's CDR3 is CATSQYNEQFF. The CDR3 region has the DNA TGTGCCACCAGCCAGTACAATGAGCAGTTCTTC.

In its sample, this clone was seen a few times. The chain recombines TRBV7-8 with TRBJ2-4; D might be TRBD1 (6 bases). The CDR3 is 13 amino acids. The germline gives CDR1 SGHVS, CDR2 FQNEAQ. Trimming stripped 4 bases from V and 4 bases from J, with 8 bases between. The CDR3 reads CASSSGQKNIQYF. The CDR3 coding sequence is TGTGCCAGCAGCTCGGGACAAAAAAACATTCAGTACTTC.

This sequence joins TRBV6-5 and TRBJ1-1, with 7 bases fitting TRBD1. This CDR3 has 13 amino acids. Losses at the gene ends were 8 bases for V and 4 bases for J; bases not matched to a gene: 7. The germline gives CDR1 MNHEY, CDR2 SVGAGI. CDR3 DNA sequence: TGTGCCAGCCGGTTACAGGGGCTCACTGAAGCTTTCTTT. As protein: CASRLQGLTEAFF.

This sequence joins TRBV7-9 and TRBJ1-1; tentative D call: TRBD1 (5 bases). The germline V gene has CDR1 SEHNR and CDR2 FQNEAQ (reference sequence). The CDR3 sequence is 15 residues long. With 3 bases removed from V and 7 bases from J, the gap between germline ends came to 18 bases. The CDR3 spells CASSFSIMGGSEAFF. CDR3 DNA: TGTGCCAGCAGCTTCTCTATTATGGGGGGGAGTGAAGCTTTCTTT.

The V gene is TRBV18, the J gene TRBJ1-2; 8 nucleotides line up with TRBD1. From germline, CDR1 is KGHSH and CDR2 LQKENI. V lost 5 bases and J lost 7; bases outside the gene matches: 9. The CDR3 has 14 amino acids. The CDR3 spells CASSESGGATGYTF. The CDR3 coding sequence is TGTGCCAGCTCAGAATCAGGGGGCGCGACTGGCTACACCTTC.

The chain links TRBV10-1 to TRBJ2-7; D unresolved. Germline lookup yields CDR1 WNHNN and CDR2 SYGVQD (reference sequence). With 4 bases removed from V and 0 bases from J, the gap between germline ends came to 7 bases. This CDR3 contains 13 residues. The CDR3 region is CASSGLNSYEQYF. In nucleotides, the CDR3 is TGCGCCAGCAGTGGGCTGAACTCCTACGAGCAGTACTTC.

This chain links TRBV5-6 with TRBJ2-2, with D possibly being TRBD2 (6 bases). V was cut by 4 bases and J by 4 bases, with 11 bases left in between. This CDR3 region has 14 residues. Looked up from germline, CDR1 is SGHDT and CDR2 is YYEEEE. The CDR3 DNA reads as TGTGCCAGCAGCCGCCGGGAGCCCACCGGGGAGCTGTTTTTT. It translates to CASSRREPTGELFF.

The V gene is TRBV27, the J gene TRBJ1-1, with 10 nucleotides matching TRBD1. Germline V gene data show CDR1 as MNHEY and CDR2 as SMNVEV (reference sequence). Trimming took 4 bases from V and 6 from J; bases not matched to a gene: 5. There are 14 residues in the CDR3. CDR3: CASSWDRGSAEAFF. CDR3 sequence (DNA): TGTGCCAGCAGTTGGGACAGGGGTTCCGCTGAAGCTTTCTTT.

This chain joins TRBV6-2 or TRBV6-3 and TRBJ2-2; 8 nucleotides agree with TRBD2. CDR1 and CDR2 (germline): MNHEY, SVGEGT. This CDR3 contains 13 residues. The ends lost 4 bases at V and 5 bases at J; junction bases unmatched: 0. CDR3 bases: TGTGCCAGCAGTTCGGGAGGGACCGGGGAGCTGTTTTTT. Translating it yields CASSSGGTGELFF.

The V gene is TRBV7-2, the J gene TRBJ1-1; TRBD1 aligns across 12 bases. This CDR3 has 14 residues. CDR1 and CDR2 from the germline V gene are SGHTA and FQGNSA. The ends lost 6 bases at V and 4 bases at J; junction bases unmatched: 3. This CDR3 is CASRRGQGATEAFF. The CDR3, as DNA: TGTGCCAGCAGACGGGGACAGGGGGCCACTGAAGCTTTCTTT.

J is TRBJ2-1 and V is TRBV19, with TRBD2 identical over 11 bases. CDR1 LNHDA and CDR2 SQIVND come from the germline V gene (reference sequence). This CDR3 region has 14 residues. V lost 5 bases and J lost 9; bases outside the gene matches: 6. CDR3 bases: TGTGCCAGTAGTTATCTAGCGGGGGGCGGTGAGCAGTTCTTC. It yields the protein CASSYLAGGGEQFF. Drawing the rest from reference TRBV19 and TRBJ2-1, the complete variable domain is DGGITQSPKYLFRKEGQNVTLSCEQNLNHDAMYWYRQDPGQGLRLIYYSQIVNDFQKGDIAEGYSVSREKKESFPLTVTSAQKNPTAFYLCASSYLAGGGEQFFGPGTRLTVL.

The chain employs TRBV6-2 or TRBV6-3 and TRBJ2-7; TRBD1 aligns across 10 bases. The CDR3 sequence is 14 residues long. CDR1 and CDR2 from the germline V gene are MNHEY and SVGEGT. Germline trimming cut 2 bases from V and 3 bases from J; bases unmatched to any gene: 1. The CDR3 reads CASSYGTGDYEQYF. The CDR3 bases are TGTGCCAGCAGTTACGGGACAGGGGACTACGAGCAGTACTTC.